The text below deals with one T cell receptor (beta chain). Assay: immunoSEQ multiplex PCR; the TCRdb copy retains only in-frame clones and omits some. The profile shows roughly 500,000 clones, around nine tenths of them singletons. J gave up 2 bases and V 5 bases, and 9 bases lay outside the gene matches. Germline lookup yields CDR1 SGHRS and CDR2 YFSETQ. This CDR3 comprises 15 residues. The data stem from a study of Ad26.COV2.S vaccination and SARS-CoV-2 variants. The treatment denotes: some 19 received Ad26.COV2.S at low or high dose, single or two shots; several received placebo; per-sample allocation not given. Samples analyzed were those drawn on day 63 after the first vaccine or placebo injection.

The source material was peripheral blood, sampled in a trial of Ad26.COV2.S vaccine versus placebo. The chain uses TRBV5-1 and TRBJ2-5; TRBD2 aligns across 7 bases. This sequence was found in a person between 18 and 59 years old who received the Ad26.COV2.S COVID-19 vaccine or a placebo. CDR3 residues: CASRTPAGPQETQYF. For the CDR3, the DNA is TGCGCCAGCAGGACTCCAGCGGGACCGCAAGAGACCCAGTACTTC.